The present TCR beta chain was sequenced within a study of neoadjuvant nivolumab and ipilimumab in lung cancer. TCRdb keeps only in-frame clones here, not all; method: immunoSEQ multiplex PCR. There are thousands of clones in the sample; around 77% occur only once, and around 3% lies in the top ten. Notes on the study in general: Only two of four nivolumab-treated tumors gained richness and clonality by surgery. TCR receptors were sequenced in few samples. Compared with tumor-adjacent uninvolved lung, resected tumors showed greater richness and clonality. TCR clonality did not significantly correlate with pathologic tumor regression.

Of note for this clone: Its target is unknown.

V dropped 0 bases and J dropped 9 bases, with 15 bases sitting between them. The CDR3 is 15 residues long. The germline CDR1 and CDR2 sequences are MNHNS and SASEGT. The source of this sequence is an adult with non-small cell lung cancer. The chain couples TRBV6-1 to TRBJ2-4; D possibly corresponds to TRBD1 (5 bases). The sequenced sample was tumor tissue, obtained after neoadjuvant nivolumab, alone or with ipilimumab, at or shortly before surgery. CDR3 nucleotides: TGTGCCAGCAGTGAAGCAGGCCAAGGGGCCGTCATTCAGTACTTC. Its protein is CASSEAGQGAVIQYF.